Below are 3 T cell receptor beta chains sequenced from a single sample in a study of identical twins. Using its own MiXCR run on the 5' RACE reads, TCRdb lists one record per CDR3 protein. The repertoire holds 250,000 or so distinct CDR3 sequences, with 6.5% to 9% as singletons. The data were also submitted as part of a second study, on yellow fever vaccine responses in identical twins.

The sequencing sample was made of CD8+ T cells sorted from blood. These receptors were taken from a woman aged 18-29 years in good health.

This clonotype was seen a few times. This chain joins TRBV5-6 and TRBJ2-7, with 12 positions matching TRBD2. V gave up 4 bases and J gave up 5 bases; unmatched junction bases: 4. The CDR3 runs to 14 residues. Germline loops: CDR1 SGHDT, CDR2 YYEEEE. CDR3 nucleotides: TGTGCCAGCAGCCTACGACTAGCGGGAGACGAGCAGTACTTC. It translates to CASSLRLAGDEQYF.

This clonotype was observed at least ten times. The CDR3, as DNA: TGTGCCAGCGGGGGCGGAAATGAGCAGTTCTTC. It specifies CASGGGNEQFF. The chain has TRBV2 and TRBJ2-1; D is perhaps TRBD1 (6 bases). The V gene's germline CDR1 is SNHLY and CDR2 FYNNEI. CDR3 length equals 11 residues. Trimming stripped 8 bases from V and 7 bases from J, with 9 bases between.

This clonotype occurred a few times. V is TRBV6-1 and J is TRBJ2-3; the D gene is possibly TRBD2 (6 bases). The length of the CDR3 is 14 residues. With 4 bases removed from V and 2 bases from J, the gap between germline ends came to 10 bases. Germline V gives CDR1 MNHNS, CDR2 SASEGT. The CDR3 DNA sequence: TGTGCCAGCAGTGGGGGCGGGACCACAGATACGCAGTATTTT. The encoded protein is CASSGGGTTDTQYF.